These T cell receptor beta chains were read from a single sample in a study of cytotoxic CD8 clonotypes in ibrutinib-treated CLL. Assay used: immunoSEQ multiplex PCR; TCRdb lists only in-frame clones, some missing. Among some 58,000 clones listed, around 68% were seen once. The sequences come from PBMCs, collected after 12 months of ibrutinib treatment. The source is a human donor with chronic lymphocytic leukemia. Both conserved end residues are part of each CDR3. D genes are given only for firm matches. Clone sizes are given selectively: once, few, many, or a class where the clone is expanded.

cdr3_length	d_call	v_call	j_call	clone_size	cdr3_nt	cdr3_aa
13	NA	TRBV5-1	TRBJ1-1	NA	TGCGCCAGCAGCTTGCAGACGGACACTGAAGCTTTCTTT	CASSLQTDTEAFF
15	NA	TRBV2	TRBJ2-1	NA	TGTGCCAGCAGGGGCCTAGGTCTACGGGGTAATGAGCAGTTCTTC	CASRGLGLRGNEQFF
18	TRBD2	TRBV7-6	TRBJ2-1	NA	TGTGCCAGCAGCCAAGGGACTAGCGGCCCCGGGGTAATGAATGAGCAGTTCTTC	CASSQGTSGPGVMNEQFF
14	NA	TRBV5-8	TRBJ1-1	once	TGTGCCAGCAGCTTGGCCGTAAGGGACACTGAAGCTTTCTTT	CASSLAVRDTEAFF
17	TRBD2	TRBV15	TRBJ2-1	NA	TGTGCCACCAGCAGAGATCTGGGTGCGGGAGGGCTCAATGAGCAGTTCTTC	CATSRDLGAGGLNEQFF
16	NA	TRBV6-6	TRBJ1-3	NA	TGTGCCAGCAGTTACCTCCCCCAGGGCTCTGGAAACACCATATATTTT	CASSYLPQGSGNTIYF
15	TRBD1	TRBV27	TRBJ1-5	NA	TGTGCCAGCGGATACAGGGGTTTTGGCAATCAGCCCCAGCATTTT	CASGYRGFGNQPQHF
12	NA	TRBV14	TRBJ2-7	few	TGTGCCAGCAGCCTACTCTTGTTCGAGCAGTACTTC	CASSLLLFEQYF
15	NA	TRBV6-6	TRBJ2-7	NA	TGTGCCAGCAGTAAACCGGGACAAGGATTCTACGAGCAGTACTTC	CASSKPGQGFYEQYF
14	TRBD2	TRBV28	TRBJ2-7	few	TGTGCCAGCAGTCATACTAGCGGGAACTACGAGCAGTACTTC	CASSHTSGNYEQYF
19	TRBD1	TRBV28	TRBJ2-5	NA	TGTGCCAGCAGTTCACAGGGGGCGCTTTTAGGGGGGTACCAAGAGACCCAGTACTTC	CASSSQGALLGGYQETQYF
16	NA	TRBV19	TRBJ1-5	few	TGTGCCAGTAGTATTCTTAGGCAGGGCGGCGGCCAGCCCCAGCATTTT	CASSILRQGGGQPQHF
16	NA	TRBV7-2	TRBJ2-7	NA	TGTGCCAGCAGTCTAAAGCCCGGCGGAAGCTCCTACGAGCAGTACTTC	CASSLKPGGSSYEQYF
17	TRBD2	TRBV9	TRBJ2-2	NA	TGTGCCAGCAGCTCCCGACTGGTAGCGGGAGATTCCGGGGAGCTGTTTTTT	CASSSRLVAGDSGELFF
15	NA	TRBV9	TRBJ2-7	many	TGTGCCAGCAGCGTAGATTCCAGCCGCTCCTACGAGCAGTACTTC	CASSVDSSRSYEQYF
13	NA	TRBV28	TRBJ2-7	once	TGTGCCAGCAGTCGGGACTTAACCTACGAGCAGTACTTC	CASSRDLTYEQYF
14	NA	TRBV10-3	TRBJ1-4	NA	TGTGCCATCAGTGAGTTTAGGCGTAATGAAAAACTGTTTTTT	CAISEFRRNEKLFF
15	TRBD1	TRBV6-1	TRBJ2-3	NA	TGTGCCAGCAGTGAAGCGTCAGGGGGTAGGGATACGCAGTATTTT	CASSEASGGRDTQYF
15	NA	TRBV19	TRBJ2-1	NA	TGTGCCAGTAGAACTATCGGGCCTGGTAACAATGAGCAGTTCTTC	CASRTIGPGNNEQFF
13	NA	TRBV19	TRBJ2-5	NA	TGTGCCAGTAGTACCCTTAGTTTCGAGACCCAGTACTTC	CASSTLSFETQYF
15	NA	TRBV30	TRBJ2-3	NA	TGTGCCTGGAGTGTGGTGGGACCACCCACAGATACGCAGTATTTT	CAWSVVGPPTDTQYF
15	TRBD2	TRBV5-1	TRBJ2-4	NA	TGCGCCAGCAGCTCCTTAGCGGGAGATGGATACATTCAGTACTTC	CASSSLAGDGYIQYF
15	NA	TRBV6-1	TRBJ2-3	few	TGTGCCAGCAGTCCAGGATACACTAGCACAGATACGCAGTATTTT	CASSPGYTSTDTQYF
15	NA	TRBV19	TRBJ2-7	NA	TGTGCCAGTAGTATTGGGGGGACAGCTTCCTACGAGCAGTACTTC	CASSIGGTASYEQYF
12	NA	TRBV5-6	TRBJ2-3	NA	TGTGCCAGCACGGGTGGAGCAGATACGCAGTATTTT	CASTGGADTQYF
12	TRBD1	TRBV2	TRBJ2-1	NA	TGTGCCAGCGGACAGGGGGGCAATGAGCAGTTCTTC	CASGQGGNEQFF
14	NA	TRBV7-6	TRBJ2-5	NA	TGTGCCAGCAGCTTAGTCCCGGGGCGGGAGACCCAGTACTTC	CASSLVPGRETQYF
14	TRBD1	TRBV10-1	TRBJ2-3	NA	TGCGCCAGCAGTGAGGGACAGGTTGCAGATACGCAGTATTTT	CASSEGQVADTQYF
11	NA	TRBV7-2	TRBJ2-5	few	TGTGCCAGCAGCTTGTCGCAGACCCAGTACTTC	CASSLSQTQYF
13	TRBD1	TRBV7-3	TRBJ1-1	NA	TGTGCCAGCAGCGCGACAGGGGCCGAAGAAGCTTTCTTT	CASSATGAEEAFF
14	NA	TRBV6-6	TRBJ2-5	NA	TGTGCCAGCAGTTACGGGGCGTACCAAGAGACCCAGTACTTC	CASSYGAYQETQYF
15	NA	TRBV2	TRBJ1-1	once	TGTGCCAGCAGTGATTATAGGGATGGTGGCACTGAAGCTTTCTTT	CASSDYRDGGTEAFF
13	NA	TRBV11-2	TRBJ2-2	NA	TGTGCCAGCAGCTTAGCTATTCCCGGGGAGCTGTTTTTT	CASSLAIPGELFF
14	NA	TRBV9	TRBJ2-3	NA	TGTGCCAGCAGCGTAGGGGCAGACACAGATACGCAGTATTTT	CASSVGADTDTQYF
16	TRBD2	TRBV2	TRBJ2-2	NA	TGTGCCAGCAGTCGACGCAGCGGGAGAAACACCGGGGAGCTGTTTTTT	CASSRRSGRNTGELFF
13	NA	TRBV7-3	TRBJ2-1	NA	TGTGCCAGCAGCTCCCAATCGTACAATGAGCAGTTCTTC	CASSSQSYNEQFF
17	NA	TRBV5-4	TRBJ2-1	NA	TGTGCCAGCAGCTCGTGGAGGGCTTTAGCGGACTACAATGAGCAGTTCTTC	CASSSWRALADYNEQFF
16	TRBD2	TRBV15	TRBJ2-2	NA	TGTGCCACCAGCAGAGGTGGCGGGAGGGCCACCGGGGAGCTGTTTTTT	CATSRGGGRATGELFF
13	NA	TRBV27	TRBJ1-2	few	TGTGCCAGCAGTTCCGGGGACATCTATGGCTACACCTTC	CASSSGDIYGYTF
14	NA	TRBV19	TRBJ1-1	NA	TGTGCCAGTACCAAACAGGGAATAAACACTGAAGCTTTCTTT	CASTKQGINTEAFF
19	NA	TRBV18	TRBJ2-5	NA	TGTGCCAGCTCACCAATACTAAACCGGGCGACGGCCCACCGAGAGACCCAGTACTTC	CASSPILNRATAHRETQYF
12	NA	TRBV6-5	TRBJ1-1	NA	TGTGCCAGCAGAAACAGCTACACTGAAGCTTTCTTT	CASRNSYTEAFF
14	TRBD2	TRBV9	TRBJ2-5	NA	TGTGCCAGCAGCCCCACTAGCGCCCAAGAGACCCAGTACTTC	CASSPTSAQETQYF
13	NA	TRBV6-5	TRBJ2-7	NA	TGTGCCAGCAGTTATGACGAAACCTACGAGCAGTACTTC	CASSYDETYEQYF
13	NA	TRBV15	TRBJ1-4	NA	TGTGCCACCAGCAGAGTCGGTAATGAAAAACTGTTTTTT	CATSRVGNEKLFF
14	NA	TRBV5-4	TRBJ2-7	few	TGTGCCAGCAGCTTGGGGGGAGGCTCCTACGAGCAGTACTTC	CASSLGGGSYEQYF
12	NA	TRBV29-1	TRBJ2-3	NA	TGCAGCGTTGAAGGGGGGTCAGATACGCAGTATTTT	CSVEGGSDTQYF
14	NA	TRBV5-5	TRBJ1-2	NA	TGTGCCAGCAGCTGGGACGGGAGGACTATTGACTACACCTTC	CASSWDGRTIDYTF
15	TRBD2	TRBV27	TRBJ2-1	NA	TGTGCCAGCAGTGGCGGGACTAGCGGAGACAATGAGCAGTTCTTC	CASSGGTSGDNEQFF
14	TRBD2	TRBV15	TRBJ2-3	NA	TGTGCCACCAGTGTGAGACTAGCAACAGATACGCAGTATTTT	CATSVRLATDTQYF
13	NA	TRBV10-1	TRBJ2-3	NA	TGCGCCAGCAGTGAGTCGATGGGGGATACGCAGTATTTT	CASSESMGDTQYF
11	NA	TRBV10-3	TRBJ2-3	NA	TGTGCCATTAAAAGCACAGATACGCAGTATTTT	CAIKSTDTQYF
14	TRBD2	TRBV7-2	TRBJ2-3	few	TGTGCCAGCAGACCGGGACTACGGTCGGGTACGCAGTATTTT	CASRPGLRSGTQYF
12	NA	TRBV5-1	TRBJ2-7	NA	TGCGCCAGCAGCACCGGAGACTACGAGCAGTACTTC	CASSTGDYEQYF
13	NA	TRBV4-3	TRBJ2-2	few	TGCGCCAGCAGCCACCTGGTTACCGGGGAGCTGTTTTTT	CASSHLVTGELFF